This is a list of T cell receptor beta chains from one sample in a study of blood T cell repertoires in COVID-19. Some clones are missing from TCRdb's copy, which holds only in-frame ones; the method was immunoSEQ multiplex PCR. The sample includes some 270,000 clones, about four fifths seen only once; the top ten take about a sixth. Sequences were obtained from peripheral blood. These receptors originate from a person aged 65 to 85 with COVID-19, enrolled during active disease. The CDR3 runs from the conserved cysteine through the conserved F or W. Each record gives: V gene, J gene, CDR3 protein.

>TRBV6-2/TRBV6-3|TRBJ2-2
CASSVTSGANTGELFF
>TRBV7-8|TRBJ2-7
CASSLLASYEQYF
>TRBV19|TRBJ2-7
CASSISPSGGGDYEQYF
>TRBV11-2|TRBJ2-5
CASSFNSDITLSAQYF
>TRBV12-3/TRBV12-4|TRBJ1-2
CASSFSVEFGYTF
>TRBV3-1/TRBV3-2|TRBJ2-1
CASSQPGQLRNEQFF
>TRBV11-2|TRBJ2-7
CASSLDGPSGSGEQYF
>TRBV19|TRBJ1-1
CASSNPGVGAEAFF
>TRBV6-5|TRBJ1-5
CASNRERSNQPQHF
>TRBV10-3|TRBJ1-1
CAISSGQHTEAFF
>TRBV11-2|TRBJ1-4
CASSLDDPRAGGEKLFF
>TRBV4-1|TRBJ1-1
CASSQDLTGYNTEAFF
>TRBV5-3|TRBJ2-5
CARSLGTGIWCETQYF
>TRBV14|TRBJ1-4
CASSLLDRGGRNGNEKLFF
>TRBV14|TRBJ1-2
CASSQGDTYGYTF
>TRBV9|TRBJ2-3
CASSVGSGGLADTQYF
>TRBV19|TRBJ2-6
CASDPTGSSGANVLTF
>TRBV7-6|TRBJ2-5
CASNARGGRITGETQYF
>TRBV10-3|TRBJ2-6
CAISESRGRGSGANVLTF
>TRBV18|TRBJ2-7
CASSAGPYEQYF
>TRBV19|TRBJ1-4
CASSTGQGPTSPIF
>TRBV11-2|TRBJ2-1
CASSPVGRRAHEQFF
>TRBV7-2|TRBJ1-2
CASSYQGAHNYGYTF
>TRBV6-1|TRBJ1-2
CASSEVLGQPSYGYTF
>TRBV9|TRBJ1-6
CASSVQGAGGSPLHF
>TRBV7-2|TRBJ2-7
CASSPSGQAYEQYF
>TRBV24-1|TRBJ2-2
CATSDLVGQLMFF
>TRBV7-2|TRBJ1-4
CASSTDRASNEKLFF
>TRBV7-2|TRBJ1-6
CASSFSSSYNSPLHF
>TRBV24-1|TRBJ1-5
CATRQGAGPQHF
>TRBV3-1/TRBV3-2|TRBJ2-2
CASSLIAGSTGELFF
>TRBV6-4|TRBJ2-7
CASRTSSQQYF
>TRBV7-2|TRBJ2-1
CASSLWIRGAAEQFF
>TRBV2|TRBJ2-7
CASSDPSGSYEQYF